This TCR beta chain was identified during a study of blood T cell repertoires in COVID-19. Looking at the study overall: Sources were T cells, B-cell-depleted T cells, or PBMCs; the material itself was cDNA or gDNA.

Germline V gene sequence: CDR1 SGHNT, CDR2 YYREEE (reference sequence). V lost 0 bases, J lost 7 bases, and 9 bases stayed unmatched. The length of the CDR3 is 15 residues. Authors' processing steps: Amplifying reference gene primers gave estimates of nucleated cell counts. Profiling relied on immunoSEQ multiplex PCR, and the TCRdb table lists in-frame clones only, not all of them. V and J calls and clone size follow that table, whereas D and trimming were derived from the DNA. The table includes tens of thousands of clones, over 70% detected once. This TCR came from an older woman with acute or convalescent COVID-19. The V call is TRBV5-4, the J call TRBJ1-1, with 7 bases aligning to TRBD1. What was sequenced was peripheral blood. The chain's CDR3 is CASSLAGTAADEAFF. CDR3 sequence (DNA): TGTGCCAGCAGCTTGGCCGGGACAGCCGCCGATGAAGCTTTCTTT.